This is a list of T cell receptor beta chains from one sample in a study of blood T cell repertoires in COVID-19. Method: immunoSEQ multiplex PCR; TCRdb's copy keeps in-frame clones and lacks some. This sample yields around 70,000 clones, of which about 86% are seen a single time; approximately 3.7% belongs to the top ten. Input material: peripheral blood. These receptors were taken from a man aged 45 to 65 with acute or convalescent COVID-19. Each CDR3 is given with its conserved first and last residue. The D gene is left open where the match is weak. Size values are once, few and many counts, or a class for expanded clones, and some rows have none.

d_call: TRBD1; clone_size: NA; cdr3_length: 15; j_call: TRBJ2-7; v_call: TRBV6-6; cdr3_nt: TGTGCCAGCAGAAAATCCGGGACAGGGGAAGGCGAGCAGTACTTC; cdr3_aa: CASRKSGTGEGEQYF
d_call: NA; clone_size: once; cdr3_length: 14; j_call: TRBJ1-5; v_call: TRBV2; cdr3_nt: TGTGCCAGCAGTGGAGAGCAAGATCGTCAGCCCCAGCATTTT; cdr3_aa: CASSGEQDRQPQHF
d_call: TRBD1; clone_size: NA; cdr3_length: 17; j_call: TRBJ2-2; v_call: TRBV5-1; cdr3_nt: TGCGCCAGCAGCAGACAGGGGCCTGGGGGGAACACCGGGGAGCTGTTTTTT; cdr3_aa: CASSRQGPGGNTGELFF
d_call: NA; clone_size: NA; cdr3_length: 13; j_call: TRBJ1-6; v_call: TRBV11-2; cdr3_nt: TGTGCCAGCAGCTTGTTGAGTGATTCACCCCTCCACTTT; cdr3_aa: CASSLLSDSPLHF
d_call: NA; clone_size: NA; cdr3_length: 14; j_call: TRBJ1-3; v_call: TRBV10-3; cdr3_nt: TGTGCCATCAGTGGGATGCAGGGAGGAAACACCATATATTTT; cdr3_aa: CAISGMQGGNTIYF
d_call: NA; clone_size: NA; cdr3_length: 15; j_call: TRBJ2-7; v_call: TRBV5-1; cdr3_nt: TGCGCCAGCAGCTTGGGGGCAGGGTCGTCGATCGAGCAGTACTTC; cdr3_aa: CASSLGAGSSIEQYF
d_call: TRBD2; clone_size: NA; cdr3_length: 13; j_call: TRBJ2-1; v_call: TRBV30; cdr3_nt: TGTGCCTGGAGGGGACTAGCGGCCGGTGAGCAGTTCTTC; cdr3_aa: CAWRGLAAGEQFF
d_call: TRBD1; clone_size: once; cdr3_length: 14; j_call: TRBJ1-1; v_call: TRBV27; cdr3_nt: TGTGCCAGCAGTTCCGGACAGGGGAACACTGAAGCTTTCTTT; cdr3_aa: CASSSGQGNTEAFF
d_call: TRBD1; clone_size: NA; cdr3_length: 14; j_call: TRBJ1-3; v_call: TRBV27; cdr3_nt: TGTGCCAGCAGGCCACAGGGGACTGGAAACACCATATATTTT; cdr3_aa: CASRPQGTGNTIYF
d_call: NA; clone_size: NA; cdr3_length: 12; j_call: TRBJ1-2; v_call: TRBV20-1; cdr3_nt: TGCAGTGCTAGTCCCTGGGGGGATGGCTACACCTTC; cdr3_aa: CSASPWGDGYTF
d_call: NA; clone_size: NA; cdr3_length: 15; j_call: TRBJ2-3; v_call: TRBV6-5; cdr3_nt: TGTGCCAGCAGAGACAGAAAGGCTCGCACAGATACGCAGTATTTT; cdr3_aa: CASRDRKARTDTQYF
d_call: NA; clone_size: NA; cdr3_length: 14; j_call: TRBJ2-3; v_call: TRBV6-1; cdr3_nt: TGTGCCAGCAGTGACAGGGGAAGGACAGATACGCAGTATTTT; cdr3_aa: CASSDRGRTDTQYF
d_call: NA; clone_size: NA; cdr3_length: 15; j_call: TRBJ2-7; v_call: TRBV6-1; cdr3_nt: TGTGCCAGCAGTGAGGCCGACGTAGCGCGATACGAGCAGTACTTC; cdr3_aa: CASSEADVARYEQYF
d_call: TRBD1; clone_size: NA; cdr3_length: 14; j_call: TRBJ2-7; v_call: TRBV28; cdr3_nt: TGTGCCAGCAGTACACCGGGACAGGGCTACGAGCAGTACTTC; cdr3_aa: CASSTPGQGYEQYF
d_call: NA; clone_size: few; cdr3_length: 11; j_call: TRBJ1-1; v_call: TRBV6-6; cdr3_nt: TGTGCCAGCAGTTTGACAGCTGAAGCTTTCTTT; cdr3_aa: CASSLTAEAFF
d_call: NA; clone_size: NA; cdr3_length: 15; j_call: TRBJ2-1; v_call: TRBV12-5; cdr3_nt: TGTGCTAGTGGTTTGGTATTCTCCCCCGGTAACGAGCAGTTCTTC; cdr3_aa: CASGLVFSPGNEQFF
d_call: NA; clone_size: NA; cdr3_length: 15; j_call: TRBJ1-6; v_call: TRBV10-3; cdr3_nt: TGTGCCTACCCCCCCAAACGGGATCGTAATTCACCCCTCCACTTT; cdr3_aa: CAYPPKRDRNSPLHF
d_call: NA; clone_size: NA; cdr3_length: 16; j_call: TRBJ1-2; v_call: TRBV6-5; cdr3_nt: TGTGCCAGCAGTTTTTTCCGGGACATCCCTAACTATGGCTACACCTTC; cdr3_aa: CASSFFRDIPNYGYTF
d_call: NA; clone_size: NA; cdr3_length: 14; j_call: TRBJ1-1; v_call: TRBV19; cdr3_nt: TGTGCCAGTAGACCTGATATTAACTCAATGCCAGCTTTCTTT; cdr3_aa: CASRPDINSMPAFF
d_call: NA; clone_size: NA; cdr3_length: 14; j_call: TRBJ2-3; v_call: TRBV5-6; cdr3_nt: TGTGCCAGCAGCTTTACAGGGACCACAGATACGCAGTATTTT; cdr3_aa: CASSFTGTTDTQYF
d_call: NA; clone_size: NA; cdr3_length: 15; j_call: TRBJ2-5; v_call: TRBV7-7; cdr3_nt: TGTGCTAGCAGCTTGTCGCTCAGTCAACAAGAGACCCAGTACTTC; cdr3_aa: CASSLSLSQQETQYF
d_call: TRBD1; clone_size: NA; cdr3_length: 14; j_call: TRBJ2-7; v_call: TRBV11-3; cdr3_nt: TGTGCCAGCAGCTTAAGACAGGGGGCCTACGAGCAGTACTTC; cdr3_aa: CASSLRQGAYEQYF
d_call: NA; clone_size: NA; cdr3_length: 11; j_call: TRBJ2-5; v_call: TRBV2; cdr3_nt: TGTGCCACTGGCAACCAAGAGACCCAGTACTTC; cdr3_aa: CATGNQETQYF
d_call: TRBD1; clone_size: NA; cdr3_length: 13; j_call: TRBJ1-5; v_call: TRBV30; cdr3_nt: TGTGCCTGGACCCAGGGGGGCGATCAGCCCCAGCATTTT; cdr3_aa: CAWTQGGDQPQHF
d_call: NA; clone_size: NA; cdr3_length: 13; j_call: TRBJ2-7; v_call: TRBV27; cdr3_nt: TGTGCCAGGCTCCTGAGTGCTGTTTACGAGCAGTACTTC; cdr3_aa: CARLLSAVYEQYF
d_call: TRBD2; clone_size: NA; cdr3_length: 14; j_call: TRBJ2-5; v_call: TRBV14; cdr3_nt: TGTGCCAGCAGCCCTTCTAGCGGGGGACAGACCCAGTACTTC; cdr3_aa: CASSPSSGGQTQYF
d_call: TRBD1; clone_size: NA; cdr3_length: 15; j_call: TRBJ1-4; v_call: TRBV18; cdr3_nt: TGTGCCAGCTCACCAGCCGGGACAGCTAATGAAAAACTGTTTTTT; cdr3_aa: CASSPAGTANEKLFF
d_call: TRBD2; clone_size: NA; cdr3_length: 18; j_call: TRBJ2-2; v_call: TRBV7-9; cdr3_nt: TGTGCCAGCAGCCCCCAGGTTACTAGCGGGAGGAATACCGGGGAGCTGTTTTTT; cdr3_aa: CASSPQVTSGRNTGELFF
d_call: TRBD1; clone_size: once; cdr3_length: 16; j_call: TRBJ1-5; v_call: TRBV7-6; cdr3_nt: TGTGCCAGCAGCCCGGAGACAGGGGGGTTAAATCAGCCCCAGCATTTT; cdr3_aa: CASSPETGGLNQPQHF
d_call: TRBD2; clone_size: NA; cdr3_length: 15; j_call: TRBJ2-5; v_call: TRBV19; cdr3_nt: TGTGCCAGTAGGCGGACTAGCGTCTCCCAAGAGACCCAGTACTTC; cdr3_aa: CASRRTSVSQETQYF
d_call: TRBD2; clone_size: NA; cdr3_length: 20; j_call: TRBJ2-4; v_call: TRBV7-3; cdr3_nt: TGTGCCAGCAGCTCACAGCGGGGGCTACCAGAATGGGGAGCCAAAAACATTCAGTACTTC; cdr3_aa: CASSSQRGLPEWGAKNIQYF
d_call: TRBD2; clone_size: NA; cdr3_length: 14; j_call: TRBJ2-7; v_call: TRBV7-9; cdr3_nt: TGTGCCAGCAGCTTAAGCCTAGCGGGAGAAAGGCAGTACTTC; cdr3_aa: CASSLSLAGERQYF
d_call: NA; clone_size: NA; cdr3_length: 15; j_call: TRBJ1-5; v_call: TRBV6-4; cdr3_nt: TGTGCCAGCAGTGAACAGGGCGAGGGCAATCAGCCCCAGCATTTT; cdr3_aa: CASSEQGEGNQPQHF
d_call: NA; clone_size: NA; cdr3_length: 15; j_call: TRBJ1-2; v_call: TRBV6-2/TRBV6-3; cdr3_nt: TGTGCCAGCAGTTACGGTGGGGCCCCTTGGGATGGCTACACCTTC; cdr3_aa: CASSYGGAPWDGYTF
d_call: NA; clone_size: few; cdr3_length: 14; j_call: TRBJ2-2; v_call: TRBV9; cdr3_nt: TGTGCCAGCAGCGTAGGACAAAACACCGGGGAGCTGTTTTTT; cdr3_aa: CASSVGQNTGELFF
d_call: NA; clone_size: NA; cdr3_length: 15; j_call: TRBJ2-1; v_call: TRBV18; cdr3_nt: TGTGCCAGCTCACCACCGCAGGGTGGCTACAATGAGCAGTTCTTC; cdr3_aa: CASSPPQGGYNEQFF
d_call: NA; clone_size: NA; cdr3_length: 16; j_call: TRBJ2-3; v_call: TRBV4-2; cdr3_nt: TGTGCCAGCAGCCAAGGGGGGCGGCCTAGCACAGATACGCAGTATTTT; cdr3_aa: CASSQGGRPSTDTQYF
d_call: TRBD1; clone_size: NA; cdr3_length: 17; j_call: TRBJ1-1; v_call: TRBV14; cdr3_nt: TGTGCCAGCAGCCAAGGGGTACCGGGACAGGTGGGTACTGAAGCTTTCTTT; cdr3_aa: CASSQGVPGQVGTEAFF
d_call: TRBD1; clone_size: NA; cdr3_length: 14; j_call: TRBJ1-1; v_call: TRBV6-5; cdr3_nt: TGTGCCAGCAGGAGGGAGGAGGGGGCCACTGAAGCTTTCTTT; cdr3_aa: CASRREEGATEAFF
d_call: NA; clone_size: NA; cdr3_length: 12; j_call: TRBJ2-1; v_call: TRBV24-1; cdr3_nt: TGTGCCACCACTAGCTTCTACAATGAGCAGTTCTTC; cdr3_aa: CATTSFYNEQFF
d_call: NA; clone_size: few; cdr3_length: 13; j_call: TRBJ2-7; v_call: TRBV30; cdr3_nt: TGTGCCTGGAGTGTACATGGAGGGTGGAAGCAGTACTTC; cdr3_aa: CAWSVHGGWKQYF
d_call: TRBD1; clone_size: NA; cdr3_length: 14; j_call: TRBJ2-5; v_call: TRBV14; cdr3_nt: TGTGCCAGCAGCCGGACAGGGGGCGAGGAGACCCAGTACTTC; cdr3_aa: CASSRTGGEETQYF
d_call: TRBD2; clone_size: few; cdr3_length: 15; j_call: TRBJ2-1; v_call: TRBV19; cdr3_nt: TGTGCCAGTAGTATGGGTCCGGGGGGCTACAATGAGCAGTTCTTC; cdr3_aa: CASSMGPGGYNEQFF
d_call: TRBD1; clone_size: NA; cdr3_length: 13; j_call: TRBJ1-5; v_call: TRBV24-1; cdr3_nt: TGTGCCACCAGTGAGACAGGGGATCAGCCCCAGCATTTT; cdr3_aa: CATSETGDQPQHF
d_call: NA; clone_size: NA; cdr3_length: 15; j_call: TRBJ1-1; v_call: TRBV7-2; cdr3_nt: TGTGCCAGCAGCCAACCGACCCCAGGGAATCATGAAGCTTTCTTT; cdr3_aa: CASSQPTPGNHEAFF
d_call: TRBD1; clone_size: NA; cdr3_length: 13; j_call: TRBJ2-7; v_call: TRBV19; cdr3_nt: TGTGCCAGTAGCGGGACAGGAGCCTACGAGCAGTACTTC; cdr3_aa: CASSGTGAYEQYF
d_call: TRBD1; clone_size: NA; cdr3_length: 16; j_call: TRBJ1-4; v_call: TRBV4-1; cdr3_nt: TGCGCCAGCAGCCAAGATATACAGGGGGCGCACGAAAAACTGTTTTTT; cdr3_aa: CASSQDIQGAHEKLFF
d_call: TRBD1; clone_size: NA; cdr3_length: 13; j_call: TRBJ2-5; v_call: TRBV12-3/TRBV12-4; cdr3_nt: TGTGCCAGCAGTGGACAGGGGACGGAGACCCAGTACTTC; cdr3_aa: CASSGQGTETQYF
d_call: NA; clone_size: NA; cdr3_length: 13; j_call: TRBJ2-7; v_call: TRBV6-5; cdr3_nt: TGTGCCAGCAGTAAGACAGAGACGGGCGAGCAGTACTTC; cdr3_aa: CASSKTETGEQYF
d_call: TRBD1; clone_size: NA; cdr3_length: 14; j_call: TRBJ1-1; v_call: TRBV24-1; cdr3_nt: TGTGCCACCAGTGATCCGAGACAGGGCACTGAAGCTTTCTTT; cdr3_aa: CATSDPRQGTEAFF
d_call: NA; clone_size: NA; cdr3_length: 17; j_call: TRBJ2-6; v_call: TRBV10-3; cdr3_nt: TGTGCCATCAGTGAGGGCGGCGGAAGCTCTGGGGCCAACGTCCTGACTTTC; cdr3_aa: CAISEGGGSSGANVLTF
d_call: TRBD2; clone_size: NA; cdr3_length: 13; j_call: TRBJ2-7; v_call: TRBV29-1; cdr3_nt: TGCAGCGTAGTCTACACTAGCGGGAACCTGCAGTACTTC; cdr3_aa: CSVVYTSGNLQYF